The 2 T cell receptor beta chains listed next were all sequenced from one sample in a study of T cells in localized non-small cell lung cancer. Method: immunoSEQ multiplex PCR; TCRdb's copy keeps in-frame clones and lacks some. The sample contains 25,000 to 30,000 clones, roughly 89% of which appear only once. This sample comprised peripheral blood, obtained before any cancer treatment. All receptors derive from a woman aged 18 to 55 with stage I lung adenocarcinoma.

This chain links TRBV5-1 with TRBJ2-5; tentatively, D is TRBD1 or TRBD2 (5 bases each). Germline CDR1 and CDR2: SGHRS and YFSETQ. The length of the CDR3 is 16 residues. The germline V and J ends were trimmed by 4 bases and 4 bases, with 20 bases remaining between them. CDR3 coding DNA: TGCGCCAGCAGCCTAGACCCCGCAGGGACGGGAGAGACCCAGTACTTC. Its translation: CASSLDPAGTGETQYF.

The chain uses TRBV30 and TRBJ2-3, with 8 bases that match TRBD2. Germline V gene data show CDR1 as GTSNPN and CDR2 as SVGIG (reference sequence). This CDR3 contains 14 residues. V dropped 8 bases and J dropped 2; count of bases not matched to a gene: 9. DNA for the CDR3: TGTGCCGGAATACTAGCGGCCACCACAGATACGCAGTATTTT. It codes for CAGILAATTDTQYF. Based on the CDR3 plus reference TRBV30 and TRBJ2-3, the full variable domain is SQTIHQWPATLVQPVGSPLSLECTVEGTSNPNLYWYRQAAGRGLQLLFYSVGIGQISSEVPQNLSASRPQDRQFILSSKKLLLSDSGFYLCAGILAATTDTQYFGPGTRLTVL.